These 13 T cell receptor beta chains were all obtained from the same sample, sequenced in a study of pediatric ulcerative colitis. Clones were sequenced by immunoSEQ multiplex PCR, and TCRdb holds only the in-frame ones, with some missing. This sample has 36,000 or so clones; roughly 73% occur once, and the top ten carry about 0.7%. The rectum was sampled with one to two pinch biopsies at colonoscopy. Sequencing input: gut tissue. Source of these receptors: a boy younger than 18 with moderate ulcerative colitis.

This clone was detected only a few times. The gene calls are TRBV6-1 and TRBJ1-1; D might be TRBD1 (5 bases). This CDR3 is built from 14 residues. Germline loops: CDR1 MNHNS, CDR2 SASEGT. Trimming took off 2 bases at V and 8 bases at J, with 15 bases between the two ends. CDR3 amino acids: CASSESLGWGEAFF. CDR3 coding DNA: TGTGCCAGCAGTGAAAGTCTGGGGTGGGGGGAAGCTTTCTTT.

The chain couples TRBV5-8 to TRBJ1-2, with 9 nucleotides matching TRBD1. This CDR3 is 13 amino acids long. The V segment lost 5 bases and the J segment 2 bases; nucleotides outside the gene matches: 1. CDR1 is SGHTS and CDR2 is YDEGEE in the germline V gene. The CDR3 DNA reads as TGTGCCAGCAGGGGACAGGGAAACTATGGCTACACCTTC. Its protein is CASRGQGNYGYTF.

The chain links TRBV6-5 to TRBJ2-7, with a weak D call TRBD1 (6 bases). The V gene's germline CDR1 is MNHEY and CDR2 SVGAGI. There are 15 residues in the CDR3. Trimming removed 2 bases at V and 3 bases at J, with 14 bases between. The CDR3 here is CASSYSTGSSYEQYF. The CDR3, as DNA: TGTGCCAGCAGTTACAGTACAGGGTCGAGCTACGAGCAGTACTTC.

The chain has TRBV18 and TRBJ2-1, with 9 nucleotides matching TRBD2. Trimming took 6 bases from V and 5 from J; bases not matched to a gene: 17. The V gene's germline CDR1 is KGHSH and CDR2 LQKENI. This CDR3 is 18 amino acids long. This CDR3 reads CASSHYLTRGLANNEQFF. DNA for the CDR3: TGTGCCAGCTCGCACTACCTGACCAGGGGACTAGCCAACAATGAGCAGTTCTTC. Based on the CDR3 plus reference TRBV18 and TRBJ2-1, the full variable domain is NAGVMQNPRHLVRRRGQEARLRCSPMKGHSHVYWYRQLPEEGLKFMVYLQKENIIDESGMPKERFSAEFPKEGPSILRIQQVVRGDSAAYFCASSHYLTRGLANNEQFFGPGTRLTVL.

This clone was detected once. The rearrangement joins TRBV30 to TRBJ1-3; unclear D gene. V lost 0 bases and J lost 0, with 6 bases in between. Germline V gives CDR1 GTSNPN, CDR2 SVGIG (reference sequence). The CDR3 length is 14 residues. The CDR3 region has the DNA TGTGCCTGGAGTGTATCGTTCTCTGGAAACACCATATATTTT. As protein: CAWSVSFSGNTIYF.

This chain links TRBV29-1 with TRBJ1-2; D is possibly TRBD1 (5 bases). The germline V gene encodes CDR1 SQVTM and CDR2 ANQGSEA. CDR3 length equals 14 residues. V dropped 2 bases and J dropped 3 bases, with 13 bases sitting between them. The CDR3 DNA reads as TGCAGCGTTGAAAGGGGAGGGCTGGACTATGGCTACACCTTC. Its protein product is CSVERGGLDYGYTF.

The chain combines TRBV7-2 with TRBJ2-7, with no clear D. The V gene's germline CDR1 is SGHTA and CDR2 FQGNSA. The V end was cut by 5 bases, the J end by 0 bases, with 14 bases between. This CDR3 is built from 15 residues. The CDR3 bases are TGTGCCAGCAGCCAGAGCACATTGAGCTCCTACGAGCAGTACTTC. Amino acid sequence: CASSQSTLSSYEQYF. Full variable domain (remainder filled in from reference TRBV7-2 and TRBJ2-7): GAGVSQSPSNKVTEKGKDVELRCDPISGHTALYWYRQSLGQGLEFLIYFQGNSAPDKSGLPSDRFSAERTGGSVSTLTIQRTQQEDSAVYLCASSQSTLSSYEQYFGPGTRLTVT.

The chain joins TRBV27 to TRBJ1-4; 7 nucleotides agree with TRBD1. This CDR3 contains 14 residues. The germline CDR1 and CDR2 sequences are MNHEY and SMNVEV (reference sequence). Trimming removed 5 bases from V and 8 bases from J; junction bases left unmatched: 8. CDR3 nucleotides: TGTGCCAGCAGTACAACCGGGACAGCCGAAAAACTGTTTTTT. Amino acids: CASSTTGTAEKLFF.

V and J are TRBV25-1 and TRBJ1-1, with D maybe TRBD1 (5 bases). Germline CDR1 MGHDK, CDR2 SYGVNS. V lost 6 bases and J lost 1, with 15 bases in between. The CDR3 extends over 15 amino acids. CDR3 region: CASSPSRGGNTEAFF. In nucleotides, the CDR3 is TGTGCCAGCAGCCCTTCACGGGGGGGGAACACTGAAGCTTTCTTT.

This chain links TRBV18 with TRBJ2-1; D remains ambiguous. Germline V gives CDR1 KGHSH, CDR2 LQKENI. V gave up 4 bases and J gave up 5 bases, with 3 bases separating them. The CDR3 has 11 residues. The CDR3 sequence is CASSRNNEQFF. For the CDR3, the DNA is TGTGCCAGCTCACGAAACAATGAGCAGTTCTTC.

V and J are TRBV7-8 and TRBJ2-2, with 7 positions matching TRBD2. CDR1 is SGHVS, CDR2 FQNEAQ, per germline. CDR3 length: 15 residues. With 1 base clipped from V and 6 bases from J, the junction kept 5 bases outside the gene matches. The CDR3 region is CASSLDSGGPGELFF. The CDR3 bases are TGTGCCAGCAGCTTAGATTCGGGGGGTCCCGGGGAGCTGTTTTTT.

J is TRBJ2-2 and V is TRBV5-1; no definite D call. Trimming removed 5 bases at V and 7 bases at J, with 15 bases between. This CDR3 is built from 14 residues. CDR1 and CDR2 (germline): SGHRS, YFSETQ. The CDR3 region is CASRSVDLHGELFF. The CDR3 DNA is TGCGCCAGCAGATCCGTTGACCTTCACGGGGAGCTGTTTTTT.

The chain uses TRBV5-8 and TRBJ2-7, with D possibly being TRBD1 (6 bases). CDR1 and CDR2 from the germline V gene are SGHTS and YDEGEE. The CDR3 has 15 residues. V was shortened by 0 bases and J by 3 bases, with 13 bases between the two germline ends. The DNA for the CDR3 is TGTGCCAGCAGCTTGGGGGACAACGGGCGCTACGAGCAGTACTTC. Its translation: CASSLGDNGRYEQYF.